The rows below give T cell receptor beta chains drawn from one sample of a study of shared clonotypes between healthy human individuals. Produced via immunoSEQ multiplex PCR; TCRdb's table is partial and in-frame only. The data hold 2 million to 2.5 million clones, with just over 90% observed a single time. Sequencing was carried out using naive CD4+ T cells from PBMCs. These receptors originate from a man aged 18 to 29 in good health. Some clones in this sample may be carry-over from other donors' samples. The CDR3 runs from the conserved cysteine through the conserved F or W. A D gene is named only where the DNA matches it firmly. Not every row has a clone size; where given, it reads once, few, many or a size class.

clone_size	v_call	j_call	d_call	cdr3_nt	cdr3_aa
.	TRBV27	TRBJ2-5	.	TGTGCCAGCAGTGAGGGTGACCTAGATCCAGAGACCCAGTACTTC	CASSEGDLDPETQYF
.	TRBV7-9	TRBJ2-1	.	TGTGCCAGCAGTCCAACGACGGGAGATGAGCAGTTCTTC	CASSPTTGDEQFF
.	TRBV5-1	TRBJ2-6	.	TGCGCCAGCAGGGACACCTCTGGGGCCAACGTCCTGACTTTC	CASRDTSGANVLTF
.	TRBV5-4	TRBJ2-2	.	TGTGCCAGCAGCTTTGGCGGGCTCCCCGCGGGGGAGCTGTTTTTT	CASSFGGLPAGELFF
.	TRBV19	TRBJ1-5	.	TGTGCCAGTAGTATACCCTCCCCTACAGGGCGGGAGGTACCCCAGCATTTT	CASSIPSPTGREVPQHF
.	TRBV19	TRBJ1-1	.	TGTGCCAGCAAGGGGGGTATCACTGAAGCTTTCTTT	CASKGGITEAFF
.	TRBV5-1	TRBJ2-7	TRBD2	TGCGCCAGCAGCTTGTCCCTAGCGGGAGGGTACGAGCAGTACTTC	CASSLSLAGGYEQYF
.	TRBV5-1	TRBJ2-1	.	TGCGCCAGCAGTAAGTTCCGCGAGGATGAGCAGTTCTTC	CASSKFREDEQFF
.	TRBV5-1	TRBJ2-1	.	TGCGCCAGCAGCTCTGGAACAGGATACAATGAGCAGTTCTTC	CASSSGTGYNEQFF
.	TRBV5-1	TRBJ2-1	TRBD1	TGCGCCAGCAGCTTGGATGGGACAGGGTCCAATGAGCAGTTCTTC	CASSLDGTGSNEQFF
.	TRBV5-1	TRBJ2-1	TRBD2	TGCGCCAGCAGCTTGGAACCGGGAGGTTACTCCTACAATGAGCAGTTCTTC	CASSLEPGGYSYNEQFF
.	TRBV28	TRBJ1-5	.	TGTGCCAGCAGCCCCCCCAATCAGCCCCAGCATTTT	CASSPPNQPQHF
.	TRBV5-4	TRBJ2-7	.	TGTGCCAGCAGCTCCCGACCCTCCGAGCAGTACTTC	CASSSRPSEQYF
.	TRBV7-9	TRBJ2-3	TRBD2	TGTGCCAGCAGCTTCCCGACTAGCGGGAGCAGTGCAGATACGCAGTATTTT	CASSFPTSGSSADTQYF
.	TRBV5-4	TRBJ1-1	.	TGTGCCAGCAGCTCGGAGGCCCGGGGCACTGAAGCTTTCTTT	CASSSEARGTEAFF
.	TRBV19	TRBJ2-7	.	TGTGCCAGTAGTCCCGTTGCGGGCGGTCCCTACGAGCAGTACTTC	CASSPVAGGPYEQYF
.	TRBV28	TRBJ1-1	.	TGTGCCAGCAGTTTATGGGTAACGGGGCGGACTGAAGCTTTCTTT	CASSLWVTGRTEAFF
few	TRBV2	TRBJ2-2	.	TGTGCCAGCAGTGTAGAACAGGGATGGACCGGGGAGCTGTTTTTT	CASSVEQGWTGELFF
.	TRBV27	TRBJ2-7	TRBD2	TGTGCCAGCAGTTTACTAGCGGGGCCTTCCTACGAGCAGTACTTC	CASSLLAGPSYEQYF
.	TRBV5-1	TRBJ2-1	TRBD1	TGCGCCAGCAGCAGTCCGACAGGGGGCCAGTTAGATGAGCAGTTCTTC	CASSSPTGGQLDEQFF
once	TRBV5-6	TRBJ2-7	.	TGTGCCAGCAGCTTGGAACAGGTCTCCTACGAGCAGTACTTC	CASSLEQVSYEQYF